This TCR beta chain was identified during a study of T cell responses to AZD1222 COVID-19 vaccine. Using immunoSEQ multiplex PCR, the repertoire was profiled, and TCRdb retains in-frame clones only, with some absent. The sample records 150,000 to 200,000 clones, about 91% being singletons. Study-level points and caveats: There were repertoire samples only from the period after the peak T cell response. Spike-specific TCR breadth and depth rose after two AZD1222 doses. Seropositive AZD1222 recipients at baseline numbered only 6 or 7.

A note on this clone: Its target is unknown.

The length of the CDR3 is 13 residues. Germline assignment: CDR1 SQVTM and CDR2 ANQGSEA. V lost 2 bases and J 8 bases, leaving 15 bases between the germline ends. The chain couples TRBV29-1 to TRBJ1-2; unclear D gene. Here the sequenced sample was peripheral blood, taken on day 0 of AZD1222 vaccination. This clonotype originated in an adult in good health. CDR3 bases: TGCAGCGTTGAATTCCCCAGCGGTGAGGGCTACACCTTC. It translates to CSVEFPSGEGYTF.